The next 18 T cell receptor beta chains were all read from a single sample in a study of T cell clusters in autoimmune cytopenias. Each sample's input was roughly 250 ng genomic DNA, 38,000 or so genome equivalents. One tube held mixed TRB-A and TRB-B primer pools for touch-down PCR. TCRdb re-called the multiplex PCR reads and gives one entry per CDR3 protein, without DNA. Its table lists approximately 10,000 distinct CDR3 sequences. The specimen was peripheral blood. Receptors originate from a human donor with an autoimmune cytopenia or autoimmune hepatitis (not recorded which).

The rearrangement joins TRBV11-2 to TRBJ2-3; TCRdb reports TRBD2, a call that lacks DNA to check it against. Germline V gives CDR1 SGHAT, CDR2 FQNNGV. There are 17 residues in the CDR3. CDR3 region: CASSPSRRREGADTQYF.

The chain links TRBV4-3 to TRBJ1-6; TCRdb's D call, TRBD1, is unchecked because there is no DNA. Per germline, CDR1 LGHNA and CDR2 YSLEER. The CDR3 has 17 amino acids. The CDR3 here is CASSQGTGSSYNSPLHF.

The rearrangement uses TRBV7-9 and TRBJ1-5. CDR1 is SEHNR and CDR2 is FQNEAQ in the germline V gene (reference sequence). This CDR3 contains 17 residues. CDR3 sequence reads: CASSLALGMWSNQHQHF.

CDR3 loop: CASSLVVSSRNTIYF. The chain combines TRBV5-4 with TRBJ1-3. This CDR3 contains 15 residues. Germline-derived CDR1 and CDR2 are SGHNT and YYREEE (reference sequence).

Judged by frequency, this clonotype is medium-sized. The V gene is TRBV19, the J gene TRBJ1-2; TCRdb gives TRBD1 as the D gene, but with no DNA this cannot be confirmed. CDR3 length: 13 residues. Germline values: CDR1 LNHDA, CDR2 SQIVND (reference sequence). This CDR3 is CATSGVRGYGYTF.

The chain has TRBV27 and TRBJ1-1; there is no DNA to check the TCRdb D call of TRBD1. This CDR3 region has 13 residues. Germline V gene sequence: CDR1 MNHEY, CDR2 SMNVEV (reference sequence). CDR3 sequence reads: CASSLRQASEAFF.

This clonotype ranks as medium-sized in terms of frequency. This chain's CDR3 is CASTSLGPRQVGTEAFF. The chain combines TRBV6-5 with TRBJ1-1. CDR1 MNHEY and CDR2 SVGAGI come from the germline V gene. The CDR3 has 17 residues.

This clonotype counts as medium-sized by frequency. This chain links TRBV5-6 with TRBJ2-3; no DNA is available, so the TRBD2 call from TCRdb remains unchecked. The CDR3 spans 16 residues. Germline loops: CDR1 SGHDT, CDR2 YYEEEE. The CDR3: CASSSYSGGYTDTQYF.

The J gene is TRBJ2-2, the V gene TRBV11-2; the TCRdb D gene call, TRBD1, has no DNA to confirm it. CDR3 length equals 14 residues. Germline loops: CDR1 SGHAT, CDR2 FQNNGV. The CDR3 loop reads CASRQGVYTGELFF.

The CDR3 spells CASSLDVGGAEAFF. The V gene is TRBV7-6, the J gene TRBJ1-1; TCRdb lists TRBD1, though no DNA is available to test this call. CDR3 length: 14 amino acids. Germline V gene lookup returns CDR1 SGHVS and CDR2 FNYEAQ. The whole variable domain, filled in from reference TRBV7-6 and TRBJ1-1, reads GAGVSQSPRYKVTKRGQDVALRCDPISGHVSLYWYRQALGQGPEFLTYFNYEAQQDKSGLPNDRFSAERPEGSISTLTIQRTEQRDSAMYRCASSLDVGGAEAFFGQGTRLTVV.

The chain links TRBV7-9 to TRBJ2-1. From germline, CDR1 is SEHNR and CDR2 FQNEAQ (reference sequence). The CDR3 is 13 amino acids. The CDR3 reads CASSLKLGYEQFF.

The V gene is TRBV5-5, the J gene TRBJ1-5. Germline CDR1 SGHKS, CDR2 YYEKEE (reference sequence). The CDR3 contains 14 residues. The CDR3 region is CASSLSYDNQPQQF.

The CDR3 loop reads CASCDPGQTQYF. The chain links TRBV6-5 to TRBJ2-3; with no DNA, the TCRdb D assignment of TRBD1 cannot be verified. The CDR3 covers 12 residues. CDR1 and CDR2 (germline): MNHEY, SVGAGI.

The V gene is TRBV18, the J gene TRBJ2-2; TCRdb's D gene call, TRBD2, goes unchecked for lack of DNA. Germline V gene data show CDR1 as KGHSH and CDR2 as LQKENI. CDR3 size: 15 residues. The chain's CDR3 is CASSPQSGGARELFF.

CDR3 sequence: CSASSPGGGTGTDTQYF. The chain joins TRBV20-1 to TRBJ2-3; TCRdb outputs TRBD1, but without DNA this stays unchecked. Germline CDR1 reads DFQATT; CDR2 reads SNEGSKA (reference sequence). CDR3 length: 17 residues.

The genes are TRBV5-1 and TRBJ2-3; checking the TCRdb D call of TRBD2 is not possible without DNA. Germline lookup yields CDR1 SGHRS and CDR2 YFSETQ. This CDR3 region has 15 residues. Here the CDR3 reads CASSSSGTTTDTQYF.

This rearrangement joins TRBV6-2 or TRBV6-3 to TRBJ1-1. The CDR3 is made up of 14 amino acids. Germline V lookup: CDR1 MNHEY, CDR2 SVGEGT. CDR3: CASSYSHTNTEAFF.

The J gene is TRBJ2-1, the V gene TRBV19; TCRdb designates TRBD1, a call that cannot be tested without DNA. The germline gives CDR1 LNHDA, CDR2 SQIVND (reference sequence). CDR3 size: 14 residues. CDR3 sequence: CASSKAGVYNEQFF. Variable domain in full (rest from reference TRBV19 and TRBJ2-1): DGGITQSPKYLFRKEGQNVTLSCEQNLNHDAMYWYRQDPGQGLRLIYYSQIVNDFQKGDIAEGYSVSREKKESFPLTVTSAQKNPTAFYLCASSKAGVYNEQFFGPGTRLTVL.